A single sample gave rise to the 6 T cell receptor beta chains below, sequenced in a study of T cells in Graves' hyperthyroidism and ophthalmopathy. RNA transcripts served as the template for amplifying TCR beta CDR3 regions. The HTBI primer set drove a first-round RT-PCR of the TCR CDR3. Via MiXCR, TCRdb re-called the multiplex PCR reads, giving one row per CDR3 protein. The sample contains around 800,000 distinct CDR3 sequences, 38% of which appear only once. Sequenced: blood. The receptors stem from a man between 18 and 35 years old with Graves' hyperthyroidism.

This chain links TRBV5-1 with TRBJ1-1; 8 bases line up with TRBD1. Looked up from germline, CDR1 is SGHRS and CDR2 is YFSETQ. V trimming: 4 bases; J trimming: 4 bases; junction bases outside the gene matches: 12. The CDR3 sequence is 16 residues long. The CDR3 coding sequence is TGCGCCAGCAGCGAAGGGGTGACAGGGGCGAGCACTGAAGCTTTCTTT. It translates to CASSEGVTGASTEAFF.

The chain couples TRBV6-5 to TRBJ1-5, with D perhaps TRBD1 (5 bases). Germline CDR1 and CDR2: MNHEY and SVGAGI. V was trimmed by 5 bases and J by 9 bases, leaving 17 bases between them. The CDR3 length is 14 residues. The CDR3 sequence: CASSTRDGNTPQHF. As DNA, the CDR3 is TGTGCCAGCAGTACACGGGACGGTAATACGCCCCAGCATTTT.

The rearrangement uses TRBV15 and TRBJ1-5; unclear D gene. The germline V gene encodes CDR1 LNHNV and CDR2 YYDKDF (reference sequence). The CDR3 totals 14 residues. V was cut by 0 bases and J by 6 bases, with 9 bases left in between. CDR3 residues: CATSRDWTGQPQHF. The CDR3 nucleotides are TGTGCCACCAGCAGAGATTGGACCGGTCAGCCCCAGCATTTT.

This clonotype was recorded at least ten times. This rearrangement joins TRBV29-1 to TRBJ2-5; 14 bases are shared with TRBD2. Germline V gene sequence: CDR1 SQVTM, CDR2 ANQGSEA. The CDR3 contains 15 residues. Germline trimming cut 4 bases from V and 5 bases from J; bases unmatched to any gene: 6. The CDR3 DNA reads TGCAGCGTTGGACTAGCGGGAGGGCCGGGGGAGACCCAGTACTTC. It encodes CSVGLAGGPGETQYF.

This chain joins TRBV12-5 and TRBJ1-4; TRBD1 aligns across 8 bases. This CDR3 is built from 13 residues. Germline assignment: CDR1 LGHNT and CDR2 FRNRAP. The V segment lost 6 bases and the J segment 7 bases; nucleotides outside the gene matches: 4. CDR3 loop: CASGNRGVEKLFF. CDR3 bases: TGTGCTAGTGGGAACAGGGGGGTTGAAAAACTGTTTTTT.

As for this clonotype: A much larger clone lies one base from this, so it may be a read error. As DNA, the CDR3 is TGTGCCAGCAGCTTAGTCCGGGCCACTGAAGCTTTCTTT. The encoded protein is CASSLVRATEAFF. J is TRBJ1-1 and V is TRBV5-5; no definite D call. Looked up from germline, CDR1 is SGHKS and CDR2 is YYEKEE (reference sequence). With 2 bases removed from V and 4 bases from J, the gap between germline ends came to 9 bases. This CDR3 spans 13 amino acids.